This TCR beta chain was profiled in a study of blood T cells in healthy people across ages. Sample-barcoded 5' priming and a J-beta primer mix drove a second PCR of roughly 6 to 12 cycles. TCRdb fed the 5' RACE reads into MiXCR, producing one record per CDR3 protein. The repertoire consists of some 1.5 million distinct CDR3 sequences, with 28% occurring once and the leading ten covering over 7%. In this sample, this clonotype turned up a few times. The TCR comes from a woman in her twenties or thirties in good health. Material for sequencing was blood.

The CDR3, as DNA: TGTGCCAGCAGCCCCCGATCTAGCGGGGGTCGCAATGAGCAGTTCTTC. Amino acids: CASSPRSSGGRNEQFF. The V call is TRBV7-3, the J call TRBJ2-1; 10 positions agree with TRBD2. Germline V gene lookup returns CDR1 SGHTA and CDR2 FQGTGA. V lost 5 bases, J lost 6 bases, and 10 bases stayed unmatched. The length of the CDR3 is 16 residues.